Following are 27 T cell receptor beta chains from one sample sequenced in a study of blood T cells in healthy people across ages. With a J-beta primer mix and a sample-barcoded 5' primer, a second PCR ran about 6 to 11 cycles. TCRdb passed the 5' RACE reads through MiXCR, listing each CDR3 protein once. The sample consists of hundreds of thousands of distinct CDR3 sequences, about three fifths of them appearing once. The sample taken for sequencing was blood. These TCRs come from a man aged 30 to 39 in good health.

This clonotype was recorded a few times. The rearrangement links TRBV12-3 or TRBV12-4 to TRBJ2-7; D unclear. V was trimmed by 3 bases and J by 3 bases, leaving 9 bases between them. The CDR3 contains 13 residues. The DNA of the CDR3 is TGTGCCAGCAGTTTTGCGGCGAACTACGAGCAGTACTTC. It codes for CASSFAANYEQYF.

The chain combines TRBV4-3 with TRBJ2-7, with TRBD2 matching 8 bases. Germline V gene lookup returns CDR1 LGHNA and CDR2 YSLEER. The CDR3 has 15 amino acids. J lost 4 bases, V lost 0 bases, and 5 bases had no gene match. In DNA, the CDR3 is TGCGCCAGCAGCCAAGACCAGCGGGAGCGGTACGAGCAGTACTTC. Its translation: CASSQDQRERYEQYF.

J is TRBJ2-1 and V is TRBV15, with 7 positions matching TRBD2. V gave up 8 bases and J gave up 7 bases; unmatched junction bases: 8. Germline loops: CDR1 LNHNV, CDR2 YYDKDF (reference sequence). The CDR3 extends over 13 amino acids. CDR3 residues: CATGLAETNEQFF. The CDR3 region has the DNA TGTGCCACCGGGCTAGCGGAGACTAATGAGCAGTTCTTC.

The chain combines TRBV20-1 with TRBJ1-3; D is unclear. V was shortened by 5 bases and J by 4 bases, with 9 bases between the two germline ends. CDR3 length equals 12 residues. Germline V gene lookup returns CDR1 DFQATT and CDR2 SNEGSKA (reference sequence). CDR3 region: CSAGMSGNTIYF. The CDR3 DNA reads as TGCAGTGCTGGTATGTCAGGAAACACCATATATTTT.

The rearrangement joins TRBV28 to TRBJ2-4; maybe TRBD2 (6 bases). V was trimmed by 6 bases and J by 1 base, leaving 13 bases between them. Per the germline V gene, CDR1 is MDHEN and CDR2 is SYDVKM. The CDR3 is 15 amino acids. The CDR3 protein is CASRGGPPAKNIQYF. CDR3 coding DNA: TGTGCCAGCAGAGGAGGGCCCCCCGCCAAAAACATTCAGTACTTC.

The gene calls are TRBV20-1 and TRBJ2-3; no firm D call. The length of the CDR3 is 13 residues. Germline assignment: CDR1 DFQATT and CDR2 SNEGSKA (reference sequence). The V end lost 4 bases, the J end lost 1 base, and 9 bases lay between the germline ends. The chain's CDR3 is CSATGYRTDTQYF. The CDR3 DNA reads TGCAGTGCTACCGGGTACCGCACAGATACGCAGTATTTT.

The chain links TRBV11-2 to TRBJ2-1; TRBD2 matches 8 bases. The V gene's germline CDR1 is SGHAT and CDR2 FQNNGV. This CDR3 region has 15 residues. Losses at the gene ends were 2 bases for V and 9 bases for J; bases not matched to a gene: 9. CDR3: CASSLRAGVYSEQFF. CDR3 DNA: TGTGCCAGCAGCTTACGAGCGGGAGTATATAGTGAGCAGTTCTTC.

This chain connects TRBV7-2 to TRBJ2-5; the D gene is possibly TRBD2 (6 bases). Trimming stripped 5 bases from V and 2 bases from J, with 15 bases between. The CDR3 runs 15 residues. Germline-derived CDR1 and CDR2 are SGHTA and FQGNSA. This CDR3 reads CASSPHLGGQETQYF. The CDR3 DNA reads TGTGCCAGCAGCCCACACCTAGGAGGGCAAGAGACCCAGTACTTC.

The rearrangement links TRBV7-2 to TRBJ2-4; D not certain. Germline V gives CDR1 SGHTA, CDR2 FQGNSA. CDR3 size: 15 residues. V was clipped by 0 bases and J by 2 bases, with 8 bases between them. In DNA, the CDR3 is TGTGCCAGCAGCTTAGCGGCGCTGCCCAAAAACATTCAGTACTTC. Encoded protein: CASSLAALPKNIQYF.

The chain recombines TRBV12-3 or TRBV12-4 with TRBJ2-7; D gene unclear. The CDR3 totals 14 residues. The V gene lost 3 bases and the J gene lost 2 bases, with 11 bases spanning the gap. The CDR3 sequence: CASSFGGKAYEQYF. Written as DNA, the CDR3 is TGTGCCAGCAGTTTTGGTGGCAAAGCCTACGAGCAGTACTTC.

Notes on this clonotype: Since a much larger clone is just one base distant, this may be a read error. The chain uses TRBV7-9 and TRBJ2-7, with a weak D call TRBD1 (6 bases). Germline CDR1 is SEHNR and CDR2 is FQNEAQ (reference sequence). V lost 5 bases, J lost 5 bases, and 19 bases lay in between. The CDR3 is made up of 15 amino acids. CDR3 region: CASSPKGRGGNEQYF. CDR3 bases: TGTGCCAGCAGCCCGAAGGGCAGGGGCGGAAACGAGCAGTACTTC.

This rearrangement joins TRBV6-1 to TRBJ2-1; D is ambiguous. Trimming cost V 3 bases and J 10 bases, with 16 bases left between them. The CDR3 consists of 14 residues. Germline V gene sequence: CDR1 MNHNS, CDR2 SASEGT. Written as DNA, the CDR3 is TGTGCCAGCAGTGACGGTGGGCAGGCACTAGAGCAGTTCTTC. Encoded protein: CASSDGGQALEQFF.

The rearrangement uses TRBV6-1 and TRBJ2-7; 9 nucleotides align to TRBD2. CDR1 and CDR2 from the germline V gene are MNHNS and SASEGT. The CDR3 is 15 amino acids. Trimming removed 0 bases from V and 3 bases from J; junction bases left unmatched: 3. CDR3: CASSEATSGDYEQYF. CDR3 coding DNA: TGTGCCAGCAGTGAAGCGACTAGCGGAGACTACGAGCAGTACTTC.

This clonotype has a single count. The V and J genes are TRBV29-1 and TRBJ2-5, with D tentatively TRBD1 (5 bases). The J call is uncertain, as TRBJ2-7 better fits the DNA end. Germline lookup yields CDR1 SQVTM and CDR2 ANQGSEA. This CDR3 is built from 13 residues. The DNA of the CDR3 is TGCAGCTACCGCTCAGGGAACGTATACGAGCAGTACTTC. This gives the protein CSYRSGNVYEQYF.

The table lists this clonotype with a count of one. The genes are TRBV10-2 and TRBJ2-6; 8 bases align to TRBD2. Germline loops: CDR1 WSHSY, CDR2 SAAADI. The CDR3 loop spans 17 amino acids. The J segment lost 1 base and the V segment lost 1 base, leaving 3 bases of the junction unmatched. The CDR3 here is CASSEFGRVSGANVLTF. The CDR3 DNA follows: TGCGCCAGCAGTGAGTTCGGGAGGGTGTCTGGGGCCAACGTCCTGACTTTC.

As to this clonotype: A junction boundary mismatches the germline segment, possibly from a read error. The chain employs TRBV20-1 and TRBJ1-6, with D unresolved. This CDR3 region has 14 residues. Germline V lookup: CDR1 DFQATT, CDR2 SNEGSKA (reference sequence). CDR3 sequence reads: CSARSLTTGSPPHF. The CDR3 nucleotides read TGCAGTGCTAGATCCTTGACGACTGGCTCACCCCCCCACTTT.

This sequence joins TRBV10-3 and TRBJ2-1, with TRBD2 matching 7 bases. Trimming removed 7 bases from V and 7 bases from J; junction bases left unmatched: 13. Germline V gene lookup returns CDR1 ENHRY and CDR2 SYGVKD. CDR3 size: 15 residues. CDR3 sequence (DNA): TGTGCCATCACCTCTTCAGGGAGGGAGTTTAATGAGCAGTTCTTC. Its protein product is CAITSSGREFNEQFF.

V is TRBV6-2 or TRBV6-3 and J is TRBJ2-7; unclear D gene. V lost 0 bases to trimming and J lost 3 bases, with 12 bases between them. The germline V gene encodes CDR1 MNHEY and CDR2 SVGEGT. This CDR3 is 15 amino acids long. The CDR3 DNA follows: TGTGCCAGCAGTTACTCGTCCCAATTCGGCTACGAGCAGTACTTC. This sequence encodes CASSYSSQFGYEQYF.

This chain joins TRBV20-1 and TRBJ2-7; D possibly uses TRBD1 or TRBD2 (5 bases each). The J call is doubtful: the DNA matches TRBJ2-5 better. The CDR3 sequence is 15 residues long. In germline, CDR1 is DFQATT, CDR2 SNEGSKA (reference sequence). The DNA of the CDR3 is TGCAGTGCTAGAGAGGGTGGGACCCCCAAGGAGACCCAGTACTTC. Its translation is CSAREGGTPKETQYF.

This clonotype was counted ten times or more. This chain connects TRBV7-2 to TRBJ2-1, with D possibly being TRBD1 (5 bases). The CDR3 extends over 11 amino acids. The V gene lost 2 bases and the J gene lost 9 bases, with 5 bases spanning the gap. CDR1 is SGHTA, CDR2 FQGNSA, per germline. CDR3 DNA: TGTGCCAGCAGCTTAAGGGGTGAGCAGTTCTTC. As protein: CASSLRGEQFF.

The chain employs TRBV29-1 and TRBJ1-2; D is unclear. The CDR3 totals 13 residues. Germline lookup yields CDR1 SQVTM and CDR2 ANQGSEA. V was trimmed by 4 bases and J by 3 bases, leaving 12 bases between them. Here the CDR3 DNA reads TGCAGCGTTGCGAGTTTACTGGACTATGGCTACACCTTC. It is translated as CSVASLLDYGYTF. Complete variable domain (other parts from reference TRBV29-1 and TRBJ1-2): SAVISQKPSRDICQRGTSLTIQCQVDSQVTMMFWYRQQPGQSLTLIATANQGSEATYESGFVIDKFPISRPNLTFSTLTVSNMSPEDSSIYLCSVASLLDYGYTFGSGTRLTVV.

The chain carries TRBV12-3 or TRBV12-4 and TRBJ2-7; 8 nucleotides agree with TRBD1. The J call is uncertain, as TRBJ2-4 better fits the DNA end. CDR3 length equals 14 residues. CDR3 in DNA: TGTGCCAGCAGCCAGGGGGCGATTAGGAACATTCAGTACTTC. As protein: CASSQGAIRNIQYF.

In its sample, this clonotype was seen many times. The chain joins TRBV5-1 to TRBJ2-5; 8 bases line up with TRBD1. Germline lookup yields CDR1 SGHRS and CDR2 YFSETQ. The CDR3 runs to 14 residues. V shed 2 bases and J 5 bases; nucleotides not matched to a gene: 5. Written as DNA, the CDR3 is TGCGCCAGCAGCTTATCGACAGGGGTGGAGACCCAGTACTTC. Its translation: CASSLSTGVETQYF.

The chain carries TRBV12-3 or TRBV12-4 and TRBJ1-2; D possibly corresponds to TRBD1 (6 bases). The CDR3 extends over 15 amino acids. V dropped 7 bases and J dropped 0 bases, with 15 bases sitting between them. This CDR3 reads CASIRDTASNYGYTF. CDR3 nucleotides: TGTGCCAGCATCCGGGACACCGCTTCTAACTATGGCTACACCTTC.

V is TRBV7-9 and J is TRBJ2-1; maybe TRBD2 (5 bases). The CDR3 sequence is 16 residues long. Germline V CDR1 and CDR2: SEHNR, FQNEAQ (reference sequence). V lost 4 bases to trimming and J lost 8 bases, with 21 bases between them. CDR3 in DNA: TGTGCCAGCAGCTATCCGTTAGCCGACCGAGCGGATGAGCAGTTCTTC. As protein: CASSYPLADRADEQFF. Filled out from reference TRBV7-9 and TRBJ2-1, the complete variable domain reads DTGVSQNPRHKITKRGQNVTFRCDPISEHNRLYWYRQTLGQGPEFLTYFQNEAQLEKSRLLSDRFSAERPKGSFSTLEIQRTEQGDSAMYLCASSYPLADRADEQFFGPGTRLTVL.

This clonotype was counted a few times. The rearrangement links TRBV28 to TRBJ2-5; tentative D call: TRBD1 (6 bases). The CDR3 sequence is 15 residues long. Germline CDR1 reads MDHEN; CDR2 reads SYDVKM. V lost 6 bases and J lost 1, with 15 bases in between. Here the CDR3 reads CASSLGQNFQETQYF. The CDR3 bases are TGTGCCAGCAGCCTTGGACAGAACTTCCAAGAGACCCAGTACTTC.

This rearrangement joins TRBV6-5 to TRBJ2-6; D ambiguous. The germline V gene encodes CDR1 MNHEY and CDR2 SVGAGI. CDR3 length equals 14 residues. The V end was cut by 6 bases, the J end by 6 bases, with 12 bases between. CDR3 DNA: TGTGCCAGCAGACCTACTCTTGAGGCCAACGTCCTGACTTTC. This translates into CASRPTLEANVLTF.